These 23 T cell receptor beta chains were all obtained from the same sample, sequenced in a study of blood T cell repertoires in COVID-19. Clones were sequenced by immunoSEQ multiplex PCR, and TCRdb holds only the in-frame ones, with some missing. The table shows under 200,000 clones, with 85% occurring only once. The source material was peripheral blood. Receptor source: a woman aged 80 or over with acute or convalescent COVID-19.

The V and J genes are TRBV11-2 and TRBJ2-4; D gene unclear. Germline V lookup: CDR1 SGHAT, CDR2 FQNNGV. This CDR3 is built from 16 residues. The V and J ends lost 3 bases and 1 base respectively, with 13 bases between them. The CDR3 bases are TGTGCCAGCAGCTTGCGTGGAGAGTCGGCCAAAAACATTCAGTACTTC. Protein: CASSLRGESAKNIQYF.

The chain is built from TRBV30 and TRBJ1-5, with D possibly TRBD1 on 5 matching bases. Between the trimmed V and J ends, which lost 5 bases and 6 bases, there was a span of 14 bases. This CDR3 is 13 amino acids long. Germline V CDR1 and CDR2: GTSNPN, SVGIG (reference sequence). CDR3 amino acids: CAWGQGDGQPQHF. In DNA form, the CDR3 reads TGTGCCTGGGGGCAGGGCGATGGTCAGCCCCAGCATTTT.

This sequence joins TRBV4-3 and TRBJ2-3, with 9 bases matching TRBD2. The germline gives CDR1 LGHNA, CDR2 YSLEER. Losses at the gene ends were 1 base for V and 4 bases for J; bases not matched to a gene: 3. The CDR3 has 15 amino acids. CDR3 in DNA: TGCGCCAGCAGCCAAGGACGACTAGCGGCAGATACGCAGTATTTT. Its protein is CASSQGRLAADTQYF.

The chain uses TRBV7-9 and TRBJ2-7; 7 bases map to TRBD1. The junction had 4 bases not matched to a gene; V was cut back by 3 bases and J by 2 bases. Germline-derived CDR1 and CDR2 are SEHNR and FQNEAQ (reference sequence). CDR3 length: 14 amino acids. CDR3 region: CASSFWDRAYEQYF. CDR3 in DNA: TGTGCCAGCAGCTTCTGGGACAGAGCCTACGAGCAGTACTTC.

The chain carries TRBV28 and TRBJ1-5; tentative D call: TRBD1 (5 bases). Trimming took 3 bases from V and 5 from J, leaving 14 bases between them. The germline V gene encodes CDR1 MDHEN and CDR2 SYDVKM. The CDR3 runs to 15 residues. The CDR3 region has the DNA TGTGCCAGCAGTTTTCAGGGTAGTTTTTATCAGCCCCAGCATTTT. This gives the protein CASSFQGSFYQPQHF.

V gene TRBV5-1 combines with J gene TRBJ2-7, with 11 bases that match TRBD2. V shed 0 bases, J shed 1 base, and the junction held 15 bases outside the gene matches. Germline V gives CDR1 SGHRS, CDR2 YFSETQ. The CDR3 is made up of 20 amino acids. The CDR3 spells CASSLGSGRGRLAGSYEQYF. Here the CDR3 DNA reads TGCGCCAGCAGCTTGGGTTCGGGCAGGGGAAGACTAGCGGGATCCTACGAGCAGTACTTC.

The J gene is TRBJ1-4, the V gene TRBV7-2; D ambiguous. From germline, CDR1 is SGHTA and CDR2 FQGNSA. The CDR3 is 18 residues long. The V end was cut by 2 bases, the J end by 0 bases, with 16 bases between. Here the CDR3 DNA reads TGTGCCAGCAGCTTACATGTGGCTGAGGTAGCAACTAATGAAAAACTGTTTTTT. Protein product: CASSLHVAEVATNEKLFF.

The chain links TRBV7-9 to TRBJ1-6; 9 bases are a match to TRBD1. Germline-derived CDR1 and CDR2 are SEHNR and FQNEAQ (reference sequence). After removal of 7 bases from V and 9 bases from J, the junction contained 4 bases not matched to a gene. This CDR3 has 13 amino acids. The DNA of the CDR3 is TGTGCCAGCAAGGGACAGGGAGGTTCACCCCTCCACTTT. It yields the protein CASKGQGGSPLHF.

This rearrangement joins TRBV7-9 to TRBJ1-1; D possibly corresponds to TRBD1 (6 bases). CDR3 length: 15 residues. Germline values: CDR1 SEHNR, CDR2 FQNEAQ (reference sequence). V was shortened by 1 base and J by 3 bases, with 12 bases between the two germline ends. In DNA form, the CDR3 reads TGTGCCAGCAGCTTAGGGACAGCGGACTACACTGAAGCTTTCTTT. Translated: CASSLGTADYTEAFF.

The chain couples TRBV12-3 or TRBV12-4 to TRBJ1-1; no clear D gene. The CDR3 spans 13 residues. The V end lost 3 bases, the J end lost 11 bases, and 16 bases lay between the germline ends. The CDR3 nucleotides are TGTGCCAGCAGTTTTTGGGAGCTCCAGGTCGCTTTCTTT. This sequence encodes CASSFWELQVAFF.

The rearrangement links TRBV20-1 to TRBJ2-5; maybe TRBD1 (5 bases). CDR1 and CDR2 from the germline V gene are DFQATT and SNEGSKA (reference sequence). The CDR3 is 15 amino acids. The ends were cut back, 3 bases at V and 4 bases at J, with 18 bases in the middle. CDR3 region: CSASNWGADRETQYF. The CDR3 DNA sequence: TGCAGTGCTAGTAATTGGGGCGCAGACCGAGAGACCCAGTACTTC.

The chain carries TRBV9 and TRBJ1-1; a possible D gene is TRBD1 (6 bases). CDR1 and CDR2 from the germline V gene are SGDLS and YYNGEE. The CDR3 runs to 16 residues. V lost 4 bases and J 6 bases, leaving 22 bases between the germline ends. CDR3 region: CASSLQGFSVPSEAFF. The CDR3 DNA sequence: TGTGCCAGCAGCCTACAGGGCTTTAGCGTCCCATCTGAAGCTTTCTTT.

This chain joins TRBV2 and TRBJ2-7; 7 nucleotides line up with TRBD1. The length of the CDR3 is 12 residues. V lost 8 bases and J lost 1; bases outside the gene matches: 2. Germline V gene lookup returns CDR1 SNHLY and CDR2 FYNNEI. This chain's CDR3 is CASGDRSYEQYF. DNA of the CDR3: TGTGCCAGCGGGGACAGATCCTACGAGCAGTACTTC.

The CDR3 protein is CSVPRSSQETQYF. In DNA form, the CDR3 reads TGCAGCGTGCCACGGTCCTCCCAAGAGACCCAGTACTTC. The J gene is TRBJ2-5, the V gene TRBV29-1; D unclear. The ends were cut back, 6 bases at V and 1 base at J, with 12 bases in the middle. The germline CDR1 and CDR2 sequences are SQVTM and ANQGSEA. This CDR3 is 13 amino acids long.

The J gene is TRBJ1-6, the V gene TRBV28; 8 nucleotides agree with TRBD1. Per the germline V gene, CDR1 is MDHEN and CDR2 is SYDVKM. Trimming cost V 6 bases and J 7 bases; bases outside gene matches: 11. The CDR3 length is 16 residues. Here the CDR3 DNA reads TGTGCCAGCAGACGCCCGGGACAGGTGACGAATTCACCCCTCCACTTT. Translation: CASRRPGQVTNSPLHF.

J is TRBJ1-1 and V is TRBV29-1, with 7 bases matching TRBD1. The germline gives CDR1 SQVTM, CDR2 ANQGSEA. V shed 6 bases, J shed 7 bases, and the junction held 11 bases outside the gene matches. The CDR3 loop spans 13 amino acids. The CDR3 spells CSVHEGQGVEAFF. In DNA, the CDR3 is TGCAGCGTGCACGAAGGGCAGGGGGTTGAAGCTTTCTTT.

The chain couples TRBV6-5 to TRBJ2-2; 11 nucleotides match TRBD2. Germline V gives CDR1 MNHEY, CDR2 SVGAGI. CDR3 size: 16 residues. V trimming: 1 base; J trimming: 5 bases; junction bases outside the gene matches: 3. CDR3 DNA sequence: TGTGCCAGCAGTTACTTTAGGACTAGCGGGACCGGGGAGCTGTTTTTT. Translation: CASSYFRTSGTGELFF.

Note on this clone: One end of the junction is discordant with germline, which a read error may explain. The chain has TRBV6-5 and TRBJ1-2; D unclear. From germline, CDR1 is MNHEY and CDR2 SVGAGI. The CDR3 is 13 residues long. The CDR3 sequence: CACRREINYGYTF. CDR3 DNA sequence: TGTGCCTGCAGACGAGAAATCAACTATGGCTACACCTTC.

The V call is TRBV28, the J call TRBJ2-7; TRBD1 might be the D (6 bases). Germline values: CDR1 MDHEN, CDR2 SYDVKM. Trimming took off 7 bases at V and 3 bases at J, with 16 bases between the two ends. The CDR3 has 14 amino acids. The CDR3 DNA follows: TGTGCCAGCACCTCACGACAGGCTATCTACGAGCAGTACTTC. It specifies CASTSRQAIYEQYF.

The chain employs TRBV28 and TRBJ1-3; perhaps TRBD1 as D (5 bases). V lost 4 bases, J lost 4 bases, and 11 bases lay in between. Germline loops: CDR1 MDHEN, CDR2 SYDVKM. The CDR3 totals 14 residues. The CDR3 spells CASSSRVEGNTIYF. CDR3 in DNA: TGTGCCAGCAGTTCCAGGGTAGAAGGAAACACCATATATTTT.

The rearrangement links TRBV12-2 to TRBJ1-1; the DNA was not compared with TRBD1, the D call given in the table. TRBV12-2 corresponds to a pseudogene. The CDR3 contains 16 residues. This CDR3 is CASRLVGEQGQTEAFF. Here the CDR3 DNA reads TGTGCAAGTCGCTTAGTGGGGGAACAGGGCCAGACTGAAGCTTTCTTT.

J is TRBJ2-3 and V is TRBV29-1, with 7 bases that match TRBD2. The germline V gene encodes CDR1 SQVTM and CDR2 ANQGSEA. The CDR3 sequence is 12 residues long. Trimming took 7 bases from V and 6 from J; bases not matched to a gene: 7. The CDR3 region is CSDGISGDTQYF. DNA of the CDR3: TGCAGCGACGGGATTAGCGGGGATACGCAGTATTTT.

V and J are TRBV19 and TRBJ1-5; TRBD1 might be the D (5 bases). The germline V gene has CDR1 LNHDA and CDR2 SQIVND (reference sequence). This CDR3 is built from 15 residues. V lost 7 bases and J 2 bases, leaving 15 bases between the germline ends. The CDR3 protein is CASTRERAGNQPQHF. The CDR3 DNA reads as TGTGCCAGTACCAGGGAAAGGGCGGGCAATCAGCCCCAGCATTTT.